The next 9 T cell receptor beta chains were all read from a single sample in a study of tissue T cells after allogeneic stem cell transplantation. As to time point: mouse harvest day 7 after allogeneic transplant. Mouse grafts combined 10^7 T-cell-depleted bone marrow cells with 10^6 splenic CD5+ T cells. This table comes from immunoSEQ multiplex PCR, and its TCRdb copy is limited to in-frame clones, with some not included. Of 8,000 to 8,500 clones detected, about 51% appear once; the ten largest clones hold about 6.7%. The sequenced sample was gut tissue. The receptors were gathered from a female BALB/c mouse given C57BL/6 T cells with graft-versus-host disease after an allogeneic hematopoietic cell transplant.

This clone occurred a few times. Genes here carry mouse names. The read gets to within 1 residue of the CDR3 end, and the germline J gene fills in the rest. The V call is TRBV19, the J call TRBJ2-3; TRBD1 matches at 8 bases. Losses at the gene ends were 4 bases for V and 4 bases for J; bases not matched to a gene: 5. Per germline, CDR1 FNHDT and CDR2 SITEND (reference sequence). This CDR3 has 14 residues. CDR3 amino acids: CASSPGGAPETLYF. The sequenced part of the CDR3 DNA is TGTGCCAGCAGTCCAGGGGGCGCACCAGAAACGCTGTAT.

In its sample, this clone was seen a few times. Genes and germline are mouse. The read ends 1 residue before the CDR3 terminus; that terminus is restored from the germline J gene. V gene TRBV2 combines with J gene TRBJ2-2; 11 bases agree with TRBD2. The CDR3 totals 16 residues. V lost 0 bases and J lost 6; bases outside the gene matches: 3. The germline gives CDR1 LGHNA, CDR2 YSYQKL. This CDR3 is CASSQDILGGPGQLYF. CDR3 DNA, as far as it was read: TGTGCCAGCAGCCAAGATATACTGGGGGGGCCCGGGCAGCTCTAC.

With respect to this clone: The gene symbols are mouse symbols. Sequencing ends 1 residue short of the CDR3 end; the germline J gene provides the rest. V and J are TRBV26 and TRBJ1-1, with D perhaps TRBD1 (6 bases). The V and J ends lost 4 bases and 0 bases respectively, with 9 bases between them. This CDR3 region has 14 residues. Germline V gene lookup returns CDR1 KGHPV and CDR2 FQNQEV (reference sequence). CDR3 amino acids: CASSPGQANTEVFF. The CDR3 bases that were read are TGTGCCAGCAGTCCGGGACAAGCAAACACAGAAGTCTTC.

This clone counts as medium-sized. The germline and genes are mouse ones. Read data end 1 residue before the CDR3 end; the end is taken from the germline J gene. The chain has TRBV2 and TRBJ1-4, with 11 bases lining up with TRBD1. CDR1 and CDR2 from the germline V gene are LGHNA and YSYQKL. V lost 4 bases to trimming and J lost 3 bases; unmatched junction nucleotides: 4. This CDR3 contains 16 residues. Partial CDR3 DNA: TGTGCCAGCAGCCGCCCGGGACAGGGGGCCAACGAAAGATTATTT. This translates into CASSRPGQGANERLF. The whole CDR3 reads CASSRPGQGANERLFF.

Worth noting for this clone: The gene symbols are mouse symbols. The read ends 1 residue early relative to the CDR3; the germline J gene fills the gap. This sequence joins TRBV19 and TRBJ1-5; 10 bases match TRBD1. With 4 bases clipped from V and 6 bases from J, the junction kept 4 bases outside the gene matches. There are 14 residues in the CDR3. In germline, CDR1 is FNHDT, CDR2 SITEND (reference sequence). The DNA read from the CDR3 is TGTGCCAGCAGTTGGGGACAGGGGAGCCAGGCTCCGCTT. Translation gives CASSWGQGSQAPL. The whole CDR3 region reads CASSWGQGSQAPLF.

This clone was seen a few times. Genes and germline come from the mouse. The read terminates 1 residue before the CDR3 end, so the remaining end is supplied by the germline J gene. This chain links TRBV19 with TRBJ2-4; D unresolved. The length of the CDR3 is 15 residues. The germline CDR1 and CDR2 sequences are FNHDT and SITEND (reference sequence). V was trimmed by 0 bases and J by 1 base, leaving 9 bases between them. The part of the CDR3 DNA that was read is TGTGCCAGCAGTATAGAAAGGGTTGGTCAAAACACCTTGTAC. The encoded protein is CASSIERVGQNTLY. The full CDR3 protein reads CASSIERVGQNTLYF.

This clone was picked up a small number of times. Gene names refer to mouse genes. The CDR3 is cut off 1 residue early in the read; its end comes from the germline J gene. The chain couples TRBV26 to TRBJ2-7, with 10 bases that match TRBD2. The CDR3 length is 13 residues. The V segment lost 5 bases and the J segment 5 bases; nucleotides outside the gene matches: 3. Germline V gives CDR1 KGHPV, CDR2 FQNQEV (reference sequence). The covered CDR3 bases are TGTGCCAGCAGTTGGACTGGGGGAAATGAACAGTAC. Its protein product is CASSWTGGNEQY. The full CDR3 protein is CASSWTGGNEQYF.

A note on this clone: Gene names and germline match the mouse. The CDR3 sequence: CTCSAGAANTGQLYF. The covered CDR3 bases are TGCACCTGCAGTGCTGGGGCTGCAAACACCGGGCAGCTCTAC. This sequence joins TRBV1 and TRBJ2-2, with D perhaps being TRBD1 or TRBD2 (5 bases each). The read falls 1 residue short of the CDR3 end, and the missing part is taken from the germline J gene. Trimming pared 3 bases from V and 0 bases from J, leaving 8 bases between. CDR3 size: 15 residues. From germline, CDR1 is NSQYPW and CDR2 LRSPGD (reference sequence).

As for this clone: Genes and germline come from the mouse. The CDR3 is cut off 1 residue early in the read; its end comes from the germline J gene. The rearrangement uses TRBV26 and TRBJ2-3; D is unresolved. The CDR3 spans 13 residues. Germline V gene lookup returns CDR1 KGHPV and CDR2 FQNQEV (reference sequence). V lost 4 bases, J lost 0 bases, and 5 bases lay in between. The CDR3 bases that were read are TGTGCCAGCAGTCGTCCTAGTGCAGAAACGCTGTAT. Translating gives CASSRPSAETLY. The CDR3 in its entirety is CASSRPSAETLYF.